Sequencing of this TCR beta chain was carried out in a study of blood T cell repertoires in COVID-19. Study-level information: Spain, Italy and the United States supplied samples that represented acute and convalescent COVID-19. The cDNA or gDNA used as material had been derived from T cells, B-cell-depleted T cells, or PBMCs.

Profiling relied on immunoSEQ multiplex PCR, and the TCRdb table lists in-frame clones only, not all of them. The sample consists of 400,000 to 550,000 clones, 87% of them appearing once. Participant ages covered about 18 to 89 years across 25 or so US areas. Cohorts were determined from participant-reported clinical history. The CDR3 covers 13 residues. The germline CDR1 and CDR2 sequences are SNHLY and FYNNEI. J lost 10 bases, V lost 6 bases, and 7 bases had no gene match. The specimen was PBMCs or T cells enriched from blood (not recorded which). This clonotype was sampled from a woman aged 18-29 years with acute COVID-19. This chain uses TRBV2 with TRBJ2-1; 9 bases are shared with TRBD2. CDR3 sequence reads: CASRERGVSEQFF. The CDR3 nucleotides read TGTGCCAGCAGGGAGCGGGGGGTTTCGGAGCAGTTCTTC.